A single sample is the source of the 28 T cell receptor beta chains below, sequenced in a study of Ad26.COV2.S vaccination and SARS-CoV-2 variants. The method was immunoSEQ multiplex PCR; TCRdb's version includes in-frame clones alone and lacks a portion of them. The table records roughly 270,000 clones, roughly 86% of them present only once. Sample treatment: about 20 received Ad26.COV2.S at low or high dose, single or two shots; a few received placebo; per-sample allocation not given. Sampling occurred on day 63 after the first vaccine or placebo injection. Sequenced material: peripheral blood, taken in a trial of Ad26.COV2.S vaccine versus placebo. Receptor source: a person aged 18-65 years who received the Ad26.COV2.S COVID-19 vaccine or a placebo.

The chain links TRBV4-2 to TRBJ2-7; 7 positions match TRBD1. This CDR3 spans 15 amino acids. V lost 4 bases, J lost 0 bases, and 6 bases stayed unmatched. CDR1 is LGHNA, CDR2 YNFKEQ, per germline. The CDR3 region is CASSLNWDSSYEQYF. CDR3 bases: TGTGCCAGCAGCCTAAACTGGGACAGCTCCTACGAGCAGTACTTC.

The genes are TRBV11-1 and TRBJ2-1; D may correspond to TRBD1 or TRBD2 (5 bases each). Trimming took off 3 bases at V and 2 bases at J, with 11 bases between the two ends. The germline CDR1 and CDR2 sequences are SGHAT and FQDESV (reference sequence). This CDR3 has 15 amino acids. CDR3 sequence: CASSFREAAYNEQFF. CDR3 DNA: TGTGCCAGCAGCTTCAGGGAAGCGGCCTACAATGAGCAGTTCTTC.

The chain recombines TRBV10-3 with TRBJ1-6; 7 nucleotides align to TRBD1. The CDR3 loop spans 14 amino acids. The trim removed 7 bases at V and 10 bases at J, leaving 10 bases unmatched. The germline CDR1 and CDR2 sequences are ENHRY and SYGVKD. CDR3 region: CAINPGQQGSPLHF. CDR3 coding DNA: TGTGCCATCAATCCGGGACAGCAAGGATCACCCCTCCACTTT.

V gene TRBV9 combines with J gene TRBJ2-2; TRBD2 might be the D (6 bases). The CDR3 loop spans 15 amino acids. The germline CDR1 and CDR2 sequences are SGDLS and YYNGEE. The V and J ends lost 3 bases and 10 bases respectively, with 19 bases between them. CDR3 sequence: CASSAEEGRVLELFF. The CDR3 DNA sequence: TGTGCCAGCAGCGCCGAGGAGGGTAGGGTCCTGGAGCTGTTTTTT.

The CDR3 coding sequence is TGTGCCAGCAGCGTAGTTGATGGAGGGGCTGAAGCTTTCTTT. Amino acids: CASSVVDGGAEAFF. The chain carries TRBV9 and TRBJ1-1; D is perhaps TRBD1 (5 bases). Germline V lookup: CDR1 SGDLS, CDR2 YYNGEE. The CDR3 contains 14 residues. The V gene lost 0 bases and the J gene lost 6 bases, with 12 bases spanning the gap.

The chain has TRBV4-3 and TRBJ2-7; TRBD2 is a possible D gene (7 bases). Per the germline V gene, CDR1 is LGHNA and CDR2 is YSLEER. This CDR3 contains 15 residues. Between the trimmed V and J ends, which lost 0 bases and 3 bases, there was a span of 12 bases. In DNA, the CDR3 is TGCGCCAGCAGCCAAGATTGGGAGGGGGACTACGAGCAGTACTTC. This gives the protein CASSQDWEGDYEQYF.

A note on this clone: Germline and junction disagree at one end, which may indicate a read error. This sequence joins TRBV2 and TRBJ1-3; D unresolved. CDR1 and CDR2 (germline): SNHLY, FYNNEI. This CDR3 is 14 amino acids long. CDR3 coding DNA: TGTGCCAGCAATGAACAGATAAGTGGAAACACCATATATTTT. It yields the protein CASNEQISGNTIYF.

The genes are TRBV29-1 and TRBJ1-1; tentatively, D is TRBD1 (6 bases). Germline V gene lookup returns CDR1 SQVTM and CDR2 ANQGSEA. The V and J ends lost 6 bases and 1 base respectively, with 18 bases between them. The CDR3 spans 15 residues. CDR3 nucleotides: TGCAGCGTCGCCCCGAGGGGGTCAACGAACACTGAAGCTTTCTTT. This codes for CSVAPRGSTNTEAFF.

V is TRBV7-9 and J is TRBJ2-2; D unclear. Trimming took 5 bases from V and 10 from J, leaving 11 bases between them. The germline CDR1 and CDR2 sequences are SEHNR and FQNEAQ (reference sequence). The CDR3 length is 12 residues. The CDR3 spells CASSPGRKELFF. The CDR3 DNA sequence: TGTGCCAGCAGCCCCGGACGGAAGGAGCTGTTTTTT.

This clone appeared a single time. The gene calls are TRBV24-1 and TRBJ2-5; TRBD2 might be the D (6 bases). The CDR3 is 18 residues long. Per the germline V gene, CDR1 is KGHDR and CDR2 is SFDVKD. The germline V and J ends were trimmed by 10 bases and 1 base, with 27 bases remaining between them. The chain's CDR3 is CATSSALKKRTIQETQYF. In nucleotides, the CDR3 is TGTGCCACTTCGAGTGCGCTGAAGAAAAGGACTATCCAAGAGACCCAGTACTTC.

The chain is built from TRBV6-2 or TRBV6-3 and TRBJ2-3; weak D call: TRBD1 (6 bases). The germline V gene has CDR1 MNHEY and CDR2 SVGEGT. The CDR3 length is 14 residues. The germline V and J ends were trimmed by 5 bases and 3 bases, with 12 bases remaining between them. Written as DNA, the CDR3 is TGTGCCAGCAGTCCCGGGACAAGTACAGATACGCAGTATTTT. It translates to CASSPGTSTDTQYF.

The V gene is TRBV24-1, the J gene TRBJ2-3; D gene unclear. Deletions cut 3 bases from V and 4 bases from J, with 10 bases between. Germline V lookup: CDR1 KGHDR, CDR2 SFDVKD. The CDR3 has 14 residues. DNA for the CDR3: TGTGCCACCAGTGATGCGACTGGCGCAGATACGCAGTATTTT. Translation: CATSDATGADTQYF.

The V call is TRBV6-2 or TRBV6-3, the J call TRBJ1-2, with D unresolved. V lost 5 bases and J lost 0, with 4 bases in between. The CDR3 runs 12 residues. Germline CDR1 and CDR2: MNHEY and SVGEGT. The CDR3 protein is CASSPSNYGYTF. The CDR3, as DNA: TGTGCCAGCAGTCCCTCTAACTATGGCTACACCTTC.

The gene calls are TRBV4-3 and TRBJ2-3; 11 bases match TRBD2. The germline gives CDR1 LGHNA, CDR2 YSLEER. V lost 0 bases to trimming and J lost 2 bases; unmatched junction nucleotides: 4. This CDR3 is built from 17 residues. The CDR3 region has the DNA TGCGCCAGCAGCCAAGATCTAGCGGGGGGCTTCACAGATACGCAGTATTTT. This sequence encodes CASSQDLAGGFTDTQYF.

The chain couples TRBV7-3 to TRBJ2-2; possibly TRBD1 for D (7 bases). Trimming removed 2 bases from V and 7 bases from J, with 14 bases in between. Germline loops: CDR1 SGHTA, CDR2 FQGTGA. The CDR3 loop spans 15 amino acids. The CDR3 bases are TGTGCCAGCAGCTTAGGAGGGGGCATCGTCGGGGAGCTGTTTTTT. Protein product: CASSLGGGIVGELFF.

Written as DNA, the CDR3 is TGCAGTGCTAGTGGACAGGGGTCTAACTATGGCTACACCTTC. Translation: CSASGQGSNYGYTF. The chain uses TRBV20-1 and TRBJ1-2, with 9 positions matching TRBD1. The ends lost 3 bases at V and 0 bases at J; junction bases unmatched: 2. Germline CDR1 DFQATT, CDR2 SNEGSKA (reference sequence). The CDR3 length is 14 residues.

The J gene is TRBJ2-5, the V gene TRBV2; maybe TRBD1 (5 bases). CDR1 and CDR2 (germline): SNHLY, FYNNEI. V lost 3 bases and J lost 2, with 16 bases in between. This CDR3 has 16 residues. CDR3 coding DNA: TGTGCCAGCAGTGACGTGGTAGCCAGGGCGCAAGAGACCCAGTACTTC. Translated: CASSDVVARAQETQYF. The entire variable domain, with the rest obtained from reference TRBV2 and TRBJ2-5, is as follows: EPEVTQTPSHQVTQMGQEVILRCVPISNHLYFYWYRQILGQKVEFLVSFYNNEISEKSEIFDDQFSVERPDGSNFTLKIRSTKLEDSAMYFCASSDVVARAQETQYFGPGTRLLVL.

Of note for this clone: Other DNA sequences in the sample encode the same CDR3. The chain couples TRBV6-4 to TRBJ2-3, with 12 nucleotides matching TRBD2. With 5 bases clipped from V and 6 bases from J, the junction kept 3 bases outside the gene matches. Germline lookup yields CDR1 MRHNA and CDR2 SNTAGT. CDR3 length: 14 amino acids. CDR3: CASSLAGGTDTQYF. CDR3 bases: TGTGCCAGCAGTCTAGCGGGAGGGACGGATACGCAGTATTTT.

The CDR3 region is CASSFGGAGQGETQYF. CDR3 nucleotides: TGTGCCAGCAGCTTCGGGGGAGCGGGGCAAGGAGAGACCCAGTACTTC. This chain uses TRBV14 with TRBJ2-5; the match to TRBD2 covers 7 bases. Losses at the gene ends were 5 bases for V and 4 bases for J; bases not matched to a gene: 13. Per the germline V gene, CDR1 is SGHDN and CDR2 is FVKESK. The CDR3 is 16 residues long. The whole variable domain, remainder taken from reference TRBV14 and TRBJ2-5, is EAGVTQFPSHSVIEKGQTVTLRCDPISGHDNLYWYRRVMGKEIKFLLHFVKESKQDESGMPNNRFLAERTGGTYSTLKVQPAELEDSGVYFCASSFGGAGQGETQYFGPGTRLLVL.

The chain links TRBV5-6 to TRBJ1-4, with D possibly being TRBD1 (5 bases). CDR3 size: 17 residues. V gave up 0 bases and J gave up 2 bases, with 14 bases separating them. CDR1 and CDR2 from the germline V gene are SGHDT and YYEEEE. Written as DNA, the CDR3 is TGTGCCAGCAGCTTGGACACGGGGGGAGGGACTAATGAAAAACTGTTTTTT. Its translation is CASSLDTGGGTNEKLFF.

The rearrangement links TRBV5-6 to TRBJ2-1; 11 bases fit TRBD2. This CDR3 is 17 amino acids long. V shed 4 bases and J 1 base; nucleotides not matched to a gene: 7. Germline V gene sequence: CDR1 SGHDT, CDR2 YYEEEE. The CDR3 bases are TGTGCCAGCAGCATAACTAGCGGGGGACAGTCCTACAATGAGCAGTTCTTC. Its translation: CASSITSGGQSYNEQFF. Combining the CDR3 with reference TRBV5-6 and TRBJ2-1 gives the whole variable domain DAGVTQSPTHLIKTRGQQVTLRCSPKSGHDTVSWYQQALGQGPQFIFQYYEEEERQRGNFPDRFSGHQFPNYSSELNVNALLLGDSALYLCASSITSGGQSYNEQFFGPGTRLTVL.

This clone was seen more than once but under ten times. The V gene is TRBV5-6, the J gene TRBJ2-3, with 7 bases identical to TRBD1. This CDR3 is built from 15 residues. Germline loops: CDR1 SGHDT, CDR2 YYEEEE. V gave up 6 bases and J gave up 4 bases; unmatched junction bases: 11. The CDR3 loop is CASTPNRGISDTQYF. CDR3 DNA sequence: TGTGCCAGCACCCCTAACAGGGGAATTTCAGATACGCAGTATTTT.

V and J are TRBV27 and TRBJ2-2; no reliable D call. The CDR3 runs to 13 residues. Trimming took 2 bases from V and 4 from J, leaving 5 bases between them. CDR1 MNHEY and CDR2 SMNVEV come from the germline V gene (reference sequence). The chain's CDR3 is CASSLQGTGELFF. In DNA, the CDR3 is TGTGCCAGCAGTTTACAAGGCACCGGGGAGCTGTTTTTT.

The rearrangement joins TRBV6-6 to TRBJ2-3, with D maybe TRBD2 (7 bases). The CDR3 has 14 amino acids. Germline CDR1 is MNHNY and CDR2 is SVGAGI (reference sequence). The germline V and J ends were trimmed by 2 bases and 2 bases, with 8 bases remaining between them. The CDR3, as DNA: TGTGCCAGCAGTTACGGGGGGGCCACAGATACGCAGTATTTT. This translates into CASSYGGATDTQYF.

The chain uses TRBV18 and TRBJ1-2; D remains unclear. The germline V and J ends were trimmed by 6 bases and 4 bases, with 15 bases remaining between them. CDR1 is KGHSH and CDR2 is LQKENI in the germline V gene. CDR3 length: 14 amino acids. As DNA, the CDR3 is TGTGCCAGCTCCCGACGGGAGGGCAGCTATGGCTACACCTTC. Translated: CASSRREGSYGYTF. Complete variable domain (other parts from reference TRBV18 and TRBJ1-2): NAGVMQNPRHLVRRRGQEARLRCSPMKGHSHVYWYRQLPEEGLKFMVYLQKENIIDESGMPKERFSAEFPKEGPSILRIQQVVRGDSAAYFCASSRREGSYGYTFGSGTRLTVV.

The chain has TRBV2 and TRBJ2-7; no clear D gene. With 6 bases removed from V and 0 bases from J, the gap between germline ends came to 12 bases. The CDR3 sequence is 14 residues long. Germline CDR1 SNHLY, CDR2 FYNNEI. The CDR3 DNA sequence: TGTGCCAGCAGGCGCGGCGGAGACTCCTACGAGCAGTACTTC. Encoded protein: CASRRGGDSYEQYF.

V gene TRBV7-9 combines with J gene TRBJ2-5; 7 positions agree with TRBD1. CDR3 length: 16 residues. The trim removed 5 bases at V and 2 bases at J, leaving 11 bases unmatched. Germline loops: CDR1 SEHNR, CDR2 FQNEAQ (reference sequence). Written as DNA, the CDR3 is TGTGCCAGCAGCCCGTACAGGGGTCGGGCACAAGAGACCCAGTACTTC. It encodes CASSPYRGRAQETQYF.

The V call is TRBV15, the J call TRBJ2-7, with D possibly TRBD2 on 6 matching bases. This CDR3 has 17 residues. V lost 4 bases to trimming and J lost 3 bases, with 22 bases between them. Germline CDR1 is LNHNV and CDR2 is YYDKDF (reference sequence). This CDR3 reads CATSIRLTSSTHYEQYF. The CDR3 bases are TGTGCCACCAGCATTCGCCTGACTAGTTCCACCCACTACGAGCAGTACTTC.